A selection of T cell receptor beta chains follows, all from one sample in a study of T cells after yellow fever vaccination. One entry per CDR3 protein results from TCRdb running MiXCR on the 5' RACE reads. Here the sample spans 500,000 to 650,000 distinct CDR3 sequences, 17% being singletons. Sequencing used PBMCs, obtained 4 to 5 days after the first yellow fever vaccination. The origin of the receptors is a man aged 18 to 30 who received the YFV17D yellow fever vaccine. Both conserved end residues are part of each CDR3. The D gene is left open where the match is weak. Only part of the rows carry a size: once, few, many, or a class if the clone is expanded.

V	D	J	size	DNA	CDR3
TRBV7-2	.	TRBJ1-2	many	TGTGCCAGCACCATACAGGGCTATGGCTACACCTTC	CASTIQGYGYTF
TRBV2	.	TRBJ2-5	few	TGTGCCAGCGGGGACCTTCAGCAGACCCAGTACTTC	CASGDLQQTQYF
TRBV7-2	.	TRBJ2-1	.	TGTGCCAGCAGTGAATACCCTCCCCCGGGGCGAAATGAGCAGTTCTTC	CASSEYPPPGRNEQFF
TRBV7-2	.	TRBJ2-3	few	TGTGCCAGCAGCTTCCAGGTTGGCACAGATACGCAGTATTTT	CASSFQVGTDTQYF
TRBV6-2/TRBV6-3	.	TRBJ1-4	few	TGTGCCAGCAGTTACTCCGGGGAGGCGGCGAAACTGTTTTTT	CASSYSGEAAKLFF
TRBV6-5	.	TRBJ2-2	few	TGTGCCAGCAGTTACTCGATACTAGCCACCGGGGAGCTGTTTTTT	CASSYSILATGELFF
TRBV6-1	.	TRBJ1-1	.	TGTGCCAGCAGTGAAGTCACTGAAGCTTTCTTT	CASSEVTEAFF
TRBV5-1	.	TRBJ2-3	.	TGCGCCAGCAGCGAAAATTACGGTACGCAGTATTTT	CASSENYGTQYF
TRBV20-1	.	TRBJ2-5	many	TGCAGTGCTAGAGAGGAGACCCAGTACTTC	CSAREETQYF
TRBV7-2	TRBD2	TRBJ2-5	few	TGTGCCAGCAGCTGGGGCGGGGGAGTACAAGAGACCCAGTACTTC	CASSWGGGVQETQYF
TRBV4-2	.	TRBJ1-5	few	TGTGCCAGCAGCCAATTGACAGACAATCAGCCCCAGCATTTT	CASSQLTDNQPQHF
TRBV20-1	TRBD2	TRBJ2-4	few	TGCAGTGCTAGAGATGTTGGCGGGGGACTAAACATTCAGTACTTC	CSARDVGGGLNIQYF
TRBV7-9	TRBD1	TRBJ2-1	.	TGTGCCAGCTCCAGGGGGCAGTCTCTATCCTATGAGCAGTTCTTC	CASSRGQSLSYEQFF
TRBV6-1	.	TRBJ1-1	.	TGTGCCAGCAGTGAATTAGAGGACTCTGAAGCTTTCTTT	CASSELEDSEAFF
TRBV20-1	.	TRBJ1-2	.	TGCAGTGCTAGGAAGAGGGGTTCGGGCTACACCTTC	CSARKRGSGYTF
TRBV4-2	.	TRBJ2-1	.	TGTGCCAGCAGCCAAGATACCGATGAGCAGTTCTTC	CASSQDTDEQFF
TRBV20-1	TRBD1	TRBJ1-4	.	TGCAGTGCTAGTTTTCCGGGACAGGGTGGGGAAAAACTGTTTTTT	CSASFPGQGGEKLFF
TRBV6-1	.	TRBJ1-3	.	TGTGCCAGCAGTGAATTGGGGGGGCTGGGAAACACCATATATTTT	CASSELGGLGNTIYF
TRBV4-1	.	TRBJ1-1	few	TGCGCCAGCAGCCAAGAACGAGGGTTATCCACTGAAGCTTTCTTT	CASSQERGLSTEAFF
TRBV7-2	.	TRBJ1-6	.	TGTGCCAGCGGAACGGGGGGGATTATTCCCCTCCACTTT	CASGTGGIIPLHF
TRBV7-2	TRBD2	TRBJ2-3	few	TGTGCCAGCAGCTTGGGTGGCGGGGGGGCTGCAGATACGCAGTATTTT	CASSLGGGGAADTQYF
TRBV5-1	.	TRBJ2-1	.	TGCGCCACGCCGGGACCGGACAATGAGCAGTTCTTC	CATPGPDNEQFF
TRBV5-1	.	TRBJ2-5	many	TGCGCCAGCAGCAGCCCCAGGGCGGCTCAAGAGACCCAGTACTTC	CASSSPRAAQETQYF
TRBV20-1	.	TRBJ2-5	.	TGCAGTGCTAGCCCCCCCCGCGGGGGCGCTGGGACCCAGTACTTC	CSASPPRGGAGTQYF
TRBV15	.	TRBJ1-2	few	TGTGCCACCAGCAGAGATCCAGGACCTTCTAACTATGGCTACACCTTC	CATSRDPGPSNYGYTF
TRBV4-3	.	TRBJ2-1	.	TGCGCCAGCAGCCCCTGGGGCAGAGAGTACTACAATGAGCAGTTCTTC	CASSPWGREYYNEQFF
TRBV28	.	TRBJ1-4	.	TGTGCCGGGGGGGCACCTAATGAAAAACTGTTTTTT	CAGGAPNEKLFF
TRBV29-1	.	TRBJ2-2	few	TGCAGCGTTGTGTGGATGGCAGACGGCACCGGGGAGCTGTTTTTT	CSVVWMADGTGELFF
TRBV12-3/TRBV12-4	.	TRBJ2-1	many	TGTGCCAGCACCCTGGGGGACTCCTACAATGAGCAGTTCTTC	CASTLGDSYNEQFF
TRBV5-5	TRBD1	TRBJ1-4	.	TGTGCCAGCAGCTTGGGTACAGGGGGCCGGAGAGAAAAACTGTTTTTT	CASSLGTGGRREKLFF
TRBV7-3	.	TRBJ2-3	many	TGTGCCAGCAGCTTAGGGACGAGCACAGATACGCAGTATTTT	CASSLGTSTDTQYF
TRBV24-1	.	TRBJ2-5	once	TGTGCCACCAGTGATTCGCGGGATAGTGGAGAGACCCAGTACTTC	CATSDSRDSGETQYF
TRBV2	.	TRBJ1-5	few	TGTGCCAGCGCGACTGGAGCACTTAGCAATCAGCCCCAGCATTTT	CASATGALSNQPQHF
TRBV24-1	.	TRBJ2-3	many	TGTGCCACCAGTGAACAAACAGATACGCAGTATTTT	CATSEQTDTQYF
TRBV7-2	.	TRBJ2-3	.	TGTGCCAGCAGCTTCTACTACACAGATACGCAGTATTTT	CASSFYYTDTQYF
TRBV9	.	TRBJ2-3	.	TGTGCCAGCAGCGTAGCGCCAGTCAGCACAGATACGCAGTATTTT	CASSVAPVSTDTQYF
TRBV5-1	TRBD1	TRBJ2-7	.	TGCGCCAGCAGCCTGGGACAGTACGAGCAGTACTTC	CASSLGQYEQYF
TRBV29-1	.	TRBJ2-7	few	TGCAGCGTTGGGGGATCCACCTACGAGCAGTACTTC	CSVGGSTYEQYF
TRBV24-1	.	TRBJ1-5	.	TGTGCCACCAGTGCAACGACAGGAGGGTATAGCAATCAGCCCCAGCATTTT	CATSATTGGYSNQPQHF
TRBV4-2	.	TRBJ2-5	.	TGTGCCAGCAGCCGAAGCTTCCGGGGACAAGAGACCCAGTACTTC	CASSRSFRGQETQYF
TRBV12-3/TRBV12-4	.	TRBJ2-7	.	TGTGCCAGCAGCCCGGACAGAGTATCATTTTACGAGCAGTACTTC	CASSPDRVSFYEQYF
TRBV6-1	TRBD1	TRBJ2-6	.	TGTGCCAGCAGAATGACAGGGGCTGGGGCCAACGTCCTGACTTTC	CASRMTGAGANVLTF
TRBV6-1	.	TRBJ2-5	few	TGTGCCAGCACCCCCCCTGGGCGGGCAGAGACCCAGTACTTC	CASTPPGRAETQYF